What follows describes a single T cell receptor beta chain. The germline V gene has CDR1 SGDLS and CDR2 YYNGEE. The CDR3 runs to 16 residues. With V trimmed by 3 bases and J by 4 bases, 9 bases remained unmatched. Participant-reported clinical history was the basis for cohort assignment. The repertoire was sequenced with immunoSEQ multiplex PCR; TCRdb's copy has only in-frame clones and lacks some. Among 250,000 to 350,000 clones listed, around 90% were seen once. The data originate from a study of blood T cell repertoires in COVID-19. For the study at large: T cells, B-cell-depleted T cells, or PBMCs provided the cDNA or gDNA that served as material.

J is TRBJ2-5 and V is TRBV9; 10 nucleotides line up with TRBD1. This sequence was found in a woman between 25 and 40 years old who had recovered from COVID-19. Sample: PBMCs or T cells enriched from blood (not recorded which). CDR3 nucleotides: TGTGCCAGCAGCGCCCACTTTGGGGACAGGGGAGAGACCCAGTACTTC. Its translation: CASSAHFGDRGETQYF.